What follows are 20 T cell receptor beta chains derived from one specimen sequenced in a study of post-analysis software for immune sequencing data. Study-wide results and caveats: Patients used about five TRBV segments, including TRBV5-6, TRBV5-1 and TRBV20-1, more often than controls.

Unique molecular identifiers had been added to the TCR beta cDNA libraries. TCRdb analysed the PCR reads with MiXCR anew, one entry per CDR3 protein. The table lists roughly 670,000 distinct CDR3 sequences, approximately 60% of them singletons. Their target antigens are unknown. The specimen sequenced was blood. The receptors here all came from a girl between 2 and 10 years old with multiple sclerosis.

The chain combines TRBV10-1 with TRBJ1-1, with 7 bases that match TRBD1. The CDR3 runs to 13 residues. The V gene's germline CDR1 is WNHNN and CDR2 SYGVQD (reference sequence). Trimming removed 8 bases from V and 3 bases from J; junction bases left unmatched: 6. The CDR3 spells CASGPGQDTEAFF. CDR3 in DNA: TGCGCCAGCGGACCAGGACAGGACACTGAAGCTTTCTTT.

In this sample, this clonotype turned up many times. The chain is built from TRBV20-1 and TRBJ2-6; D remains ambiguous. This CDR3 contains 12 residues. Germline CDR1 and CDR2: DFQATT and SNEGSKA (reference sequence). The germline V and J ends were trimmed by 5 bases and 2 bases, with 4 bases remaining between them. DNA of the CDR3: TGCAGTGCTGCCACTGGGGCCAACGTCCTGACTTTC. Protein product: CSAATGANVLTF.

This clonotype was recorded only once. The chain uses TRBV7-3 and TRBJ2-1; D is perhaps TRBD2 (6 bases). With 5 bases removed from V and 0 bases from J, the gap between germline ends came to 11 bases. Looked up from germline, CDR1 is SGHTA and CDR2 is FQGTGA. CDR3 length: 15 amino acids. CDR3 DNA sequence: TGTGCCAGCAGCCCGACTAGTCTCTCCTACAATGAGCAGTTCTTC. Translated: CASSPTSLSYNEQFF.

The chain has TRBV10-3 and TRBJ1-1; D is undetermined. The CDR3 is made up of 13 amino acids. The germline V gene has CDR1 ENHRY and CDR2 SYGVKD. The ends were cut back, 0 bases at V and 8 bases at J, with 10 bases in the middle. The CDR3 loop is CAISESLSSEAFF. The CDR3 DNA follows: TGTGCCATCAGTGAGTCTTTATCTTCAGAAGCTTTCTTT.

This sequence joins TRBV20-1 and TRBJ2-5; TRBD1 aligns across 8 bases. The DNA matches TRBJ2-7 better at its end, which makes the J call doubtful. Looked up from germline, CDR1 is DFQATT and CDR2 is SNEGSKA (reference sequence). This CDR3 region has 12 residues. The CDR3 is CSASGTGYEQYF. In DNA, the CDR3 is TGCAGTGCTAGTGGGACAGGCTACGAGCAGTACTTC.

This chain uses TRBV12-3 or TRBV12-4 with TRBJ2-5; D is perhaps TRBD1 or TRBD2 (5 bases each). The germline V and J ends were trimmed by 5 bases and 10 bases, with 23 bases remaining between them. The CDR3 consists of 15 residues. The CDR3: CASSPGPRGEVGQYF. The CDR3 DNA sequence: TGTGCCAGCAGTCCGGGACCGAGGGGTGAAGTCGGCCAGTACTTC.

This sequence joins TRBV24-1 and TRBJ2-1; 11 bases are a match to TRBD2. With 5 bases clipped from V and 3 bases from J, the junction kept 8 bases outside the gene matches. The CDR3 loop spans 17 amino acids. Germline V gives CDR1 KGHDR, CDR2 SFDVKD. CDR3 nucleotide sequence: TGTGCCACCAGTGTGGGTACTAGCGGGGGCCTCTACAATGAGCAGTTCTTC. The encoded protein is CATSVGTSGGLYNEQFF.

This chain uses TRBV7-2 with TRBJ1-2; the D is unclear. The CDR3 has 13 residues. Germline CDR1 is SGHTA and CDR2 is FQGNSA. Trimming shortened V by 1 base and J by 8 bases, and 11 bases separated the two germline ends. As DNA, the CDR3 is TGTGCCAGCAGCTTAGTCCCGGCTGGAGGCTACACCTTC. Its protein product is CASSLVPAGGYTF.

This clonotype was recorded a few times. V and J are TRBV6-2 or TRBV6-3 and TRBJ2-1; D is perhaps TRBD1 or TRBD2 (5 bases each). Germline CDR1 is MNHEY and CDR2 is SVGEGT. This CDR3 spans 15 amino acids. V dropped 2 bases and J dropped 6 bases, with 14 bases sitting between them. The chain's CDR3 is CASSYGRGPTNEQFF. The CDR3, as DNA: TGTGCCAGCAGTTACGGACGGGGACCGACCAATGAGCAGTTCTTC.

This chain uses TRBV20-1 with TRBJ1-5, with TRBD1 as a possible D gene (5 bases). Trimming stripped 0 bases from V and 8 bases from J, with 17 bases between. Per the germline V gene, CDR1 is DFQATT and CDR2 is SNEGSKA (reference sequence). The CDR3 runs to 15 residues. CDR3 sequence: CSAREVTGREKPQHF. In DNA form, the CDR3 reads TGCAGTGCTAGAGAAGTTACGGGCAGGGAAAAGCCCCAGCATTTT.

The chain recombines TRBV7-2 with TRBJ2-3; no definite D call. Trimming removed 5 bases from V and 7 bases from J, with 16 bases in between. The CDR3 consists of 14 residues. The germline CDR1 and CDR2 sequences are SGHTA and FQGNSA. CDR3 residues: CASSPRDLLHTQYF. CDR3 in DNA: TGTGCCAGCAGCCCTCGCGATCTACTTCATACGCAGTATTTT.

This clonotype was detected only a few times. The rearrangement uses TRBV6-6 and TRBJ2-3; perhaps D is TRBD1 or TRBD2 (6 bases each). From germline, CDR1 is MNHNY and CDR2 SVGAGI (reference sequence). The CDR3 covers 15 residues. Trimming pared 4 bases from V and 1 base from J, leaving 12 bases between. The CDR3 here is CASSSPGAGTDTQYF. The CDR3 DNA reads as TGTGCCAGCAGTTCCCCGGGGGCAGGCACAGATACGCAGTATTTT.

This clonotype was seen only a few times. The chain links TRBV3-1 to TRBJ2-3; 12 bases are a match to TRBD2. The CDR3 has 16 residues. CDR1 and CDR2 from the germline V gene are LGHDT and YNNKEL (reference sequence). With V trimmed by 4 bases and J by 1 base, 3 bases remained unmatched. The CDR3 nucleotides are TGTGCCAGCAGCCCCGGACTAGCGGGACGCACAGATACGCAGTATTTT. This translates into CASSPGLAGRTDTQYF.

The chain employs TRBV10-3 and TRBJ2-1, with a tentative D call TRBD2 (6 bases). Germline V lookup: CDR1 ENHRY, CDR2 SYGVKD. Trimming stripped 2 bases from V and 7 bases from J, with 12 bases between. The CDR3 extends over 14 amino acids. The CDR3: CAISEVGLPNEQFF. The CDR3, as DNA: TGTGCCATCAGTGAGGTGGGACTTCCAAATGAGCAGTTCTTC.

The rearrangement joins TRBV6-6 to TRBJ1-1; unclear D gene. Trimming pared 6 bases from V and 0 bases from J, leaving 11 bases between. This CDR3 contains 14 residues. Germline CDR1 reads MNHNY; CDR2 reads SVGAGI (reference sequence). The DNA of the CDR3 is TGTGCCAGCAGCAGCCCCCCTATGAACACTGAAGCTTTCTTT. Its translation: CASSSPPMNTEAFF.

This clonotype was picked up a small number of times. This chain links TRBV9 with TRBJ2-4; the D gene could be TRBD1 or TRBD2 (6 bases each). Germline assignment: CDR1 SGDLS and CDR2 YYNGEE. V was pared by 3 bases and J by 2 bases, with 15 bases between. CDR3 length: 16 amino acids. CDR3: CASSDRQEGSKNIQYF. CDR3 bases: TGTGCCAGCAGCGATCGACAGGAGGGGTCCAAAAACATTCAGTACTTC.

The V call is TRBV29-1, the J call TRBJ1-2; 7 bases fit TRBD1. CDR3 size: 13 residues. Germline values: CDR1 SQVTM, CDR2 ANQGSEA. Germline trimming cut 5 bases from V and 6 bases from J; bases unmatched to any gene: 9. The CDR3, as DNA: TGCAGCGTTTTCGTGACAGGGATGAATGGCTACACCTTC. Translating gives CSVFVTGMNGYTF.

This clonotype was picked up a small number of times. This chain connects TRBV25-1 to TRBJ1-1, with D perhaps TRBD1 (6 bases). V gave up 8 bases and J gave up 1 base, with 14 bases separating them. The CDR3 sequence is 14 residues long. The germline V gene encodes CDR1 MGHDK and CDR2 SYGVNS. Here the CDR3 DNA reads TGTGCCAGCCAACTCACAGGGTCGAACACTGAAGCTTTCTTT. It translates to CASQLTGSNTEAFF.

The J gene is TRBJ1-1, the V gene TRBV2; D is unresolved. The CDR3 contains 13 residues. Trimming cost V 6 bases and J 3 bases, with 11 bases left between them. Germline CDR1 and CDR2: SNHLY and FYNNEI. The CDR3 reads CASRRVQDTEAFF. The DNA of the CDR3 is TGTGCCAGCAGGAGGGTACAAGACACTGAAGCTTTCTTT.

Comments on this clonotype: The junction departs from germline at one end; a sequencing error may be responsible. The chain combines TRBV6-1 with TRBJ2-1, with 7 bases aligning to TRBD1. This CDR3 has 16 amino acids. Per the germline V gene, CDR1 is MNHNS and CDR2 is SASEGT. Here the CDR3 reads CAGSEQGPPIGDEQFF. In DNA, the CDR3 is TGTGCCGGCAGTGAACAGGGGCCTCCCATTGGGGATGAGCAGTTCTTC.